This paragraph reports one TCR beta chain. Its antigen remains unknown. This record comes from a study of CD8 T cells in ankylosing spondylitis. Overall study findings and caveats: Several of the motif variants were reported before in synovial fluid and blood from reactive arthritis. Enrichment of disease-linked clones was reportedly significant in matched ankylosing spondylitis synovial fluid. What appeared characteristic of ankylosing spondylitis blood was a TCR beta motif of eight highly homologous variants.

TCRdb reanalysed the 5' RACE reads using MiXCR and keeps one entry per CDR3 protein. The data contain some 140,000 distinct CDR3 sequences, about 8% of them singletons. This receptor was taken from a male donor with ankylosing spondylitis. Specimen: synovial fluid, either unsorted or a sorted T cell fraction (not recorded which).

CDR3 loop: CASSSRTNQETQYF. The CDR3 DNA sequence: TGTGCCAGCAGCTCGCGGACTAACCAAGAGACCCAGTACTTC. The chain uses TRBV7-2 and TRBJ2-5, with D possibly being TRBD2 (6 bases). This CDR3 contains 14 residues. Germline CDR1 SGHTA, CDR2 FQGNSA. V was pared by 4 bases and J by 0 bases, with 9 bases between.